This is a list of T cell receptor beta chains from one sample in a study of shared clonotypes between healthy human individuals. Sequencing was performed with immunoSEQ multiplex PCR; in TCRdb, only in-frame clones are kept and a portion is missing. The sample shows 1.4 million or so clones, about 98.5% of them seen only once. Material: naive CD4+ T cells sorted from blood. The receptors were sampled from a man in his thirties or forties in good health. CDR3s include the opening cysteine and the closing phenylalanine or tryptophan. A D gene is named only where the DNA matches it firmly. Expanded clones get a size class; other rows say once, few or many, or leave the size out.

J gene: TRBJ1-2; CDR3 length: 14; D gene: .; clone size: once; V gene: TRBV5-1; CDR3 protein: CASSLEAGVSGYTF; CDR3 DNA: TGCGCCAGCAGCTTGGAGGCAGGGGTTAGCGGCTACACCTTC
J gene: TRBJ2-7; CDR3 length: 15; D gene: .; clone size: .; V gene: TRBV5-5; CDR3 protein: CASSKNDIFGYEQYF; CDR3 DNA: TGTGCCAGCAGCAAAAACGACATCTTTGGTTACGAGCAGTACTTC
J gene: TRBJ2-7; CDR3 length: 12; D gene: .; clone size: .; V gene: TRBV2; CDR3 protein: CASQGLPYEQYF; CDR3 DNA: TGTGCCAGCCAGGGACTTCCCTACGAGCAGTACTTC
J gene: TRBJ2-2; CDR3 length: 15; D gene: TRBD1; clone size: .; V gene: TRBV10-2; CDR3 protein: CASSPSGTVTGELFF; CDR3 DNA: TGCGCCAGCAGTCCTTCCGGGACAGTCACCGGGGAGCTGTTTTTT
J gene: TRBJ2-7; CDR3 length: 16; D gene: .; clone size: .; V gene: TRBV4-3; CDR3 protein: CASSRNRGGPPGEQYF; CDR3 DNA: TGCGCCAGCAGCCGGAATAGGGGAGGCCCCCCGGGGGAGCAGTACTTC
J gene: TRBJ2-7; CDR3 length: 15; D gene: .; clone size: .; V gene: TRBV18; CDR3 protein: CASSPLAEHSYEQYF; CDR3 DNA: TGTGCCAGCTCACCACTTGCGGAACACTCCTACGAGCAGTACTTC
J gene: TRBJ2-7; CDR3 length: 16; D gene: TRBD1; clone size: .; V gene: TRBV5-8; CDR3 protein: CASSLVSGQGVVEQYF; CDR3 DNA: TGTGCCAGCAGCTTGGTTTCTGGACAGGGAGTTGTGGAGCAGTACTTC
J gene: TRBJ2-1; CDR3 length: 15; D gene: .; clone size: .; V gene: TRBV30; CDR3 protein: CAWSGALYSYNEQFF; CDR3 DNA: TGTGCCTGGAGTGGGGCGCTCTACTCCTACAATGAGCAGTTCTTC
J gene: TRBJ2-2; CDR3 length: 14; D gene: TRBD2; clone size: once; V gene: TRBV18; CDR3 protein: CASSRPGGTGELFF; CDR3 DNA: TGTGCCAGCTCACGACCGGGGGGCACCGGGGAGCTGTTTTTT
J gene: TRBJ2-2; CDR3 length: 13; D gene: .; clone size: .; V gene: TRBV2; CDR3 protein: CASSAVWAGELFF; CDR3 DNA: TGTGCCAGCAGTGCAGTGTGGGCCGGGGAGCTGTTTTTT
J gene: TRBJ2-1; CDR3 length: 15; D gene: .; clone size: .; V gene: TRBV28; CDR3 protein: CASSLLAAIAGEQFF; CDR3 DNA: TGTGCCAGCAGTTTATTAGCGGCCATAGCCGGTGAGCAGTTCTTC
J gene: TRBJ2-3; CDR3 length: 13; D gene: .; clone size: .; V gene: TRBV6-5; CDR3 protein: CASQVPGADTQYF; CDR3 DNA: TGTGCCAGCCAGGTCCCTGGGGCAGATACGCAGTATTTT
J gene: TRBJ1-4; CDR3 length: 14; D gene: .; clone size: .; V gene: TRBV5-1; CDR3 protein: CASSSGVGGEKLFF; CDR3 DNA: TGCGCCAGCAGCTCCGGGGTAGGTGGTGAAAAACTGTTTTTT
J gene: TRBJ2-1; CDR3 length: 13; D gene: TRBD2; clone size: .; V gene: TRBV6-5; CDR3 protein: CASQRERYNEQFF; CDR3 DNA: TGTGCCAGTCAGCGGGAGCGCTACAATGAGCAGTTCTTC
J gene: TRBJ1-5; CDR3 length: 11; D gene: .; clone size: once; V gene: TRBV20-1; CDR3 protein: CSLGGHQPQHF; CDR3 DNA: TGCAGTCTGGGAGGTCATCAGCCCCAGCATTTT
J gene: TRBJ1-2; CDR3 length: 13; D gene: .; clone size: .; V gene: TRBV28; CDR3 protein: CASSLAGWEGYTF; CDR3 DNA: TGTGCCAGCAGTTTAGCTGGGTGGGAGGGCTACACCTTC
J gene: TRBJ2-6; CDR3 length: 14; D gene: .; clone size: .; V gene: TRBV28; CDR3 protein: CASRGRLTANVLTF; CDR3 DNA: TGTGCCAGCAGGGGACGACTGACCGCCAACGTCCTGACTTTC
J gene: TRBJ2-5; CDR3 length: 13; D gene: .; clone size: .; V gene: TRBV6-4; CDR3 protein: CASSVDRMGTQYF; CDR3 DNA: TGTGCCAGCAGTGTCGACCGCATGGGGACCCAGTACTTC
J gene: TRBJ2-1; CDR3 length: 17; D gene: .; clone size: .; V gene: TRBV18; CDR3 protein: CASSRPVGGSGYNEQFF; CDR3 DNA: TGTGCCAGCTCACGCCCGGTGGGAGGAAGCGGTTACAATGAGCAGTTCTTC
J gene: TRBJ2-1; CDR3 length: 18; D gene: TRBD2; clone size: .; V gene: TRBV11-2; CDR3 protein: CASSLGGTSGSRYNEQFF; CDR3 DNA: TGTGCCAGCAGCTTAGGTGGGACTAGCGGGAGTAGGTACAATGAGCAGTTCTTC
J gene: TRBJ2-3; CDR3 length: 15; D gene: TRBD2; clone size: .; V gene: TRBV7-9; CDR3 protein: CAIRGTSGKSDTQYF; CDR3 DNA: TGTGCCATCAGGGGAACTAGCGGGAAATCAGATACGCAGTATTTT
J gene: TRBJ1-5; CDR3 length: 14; D gene: TRBD1; clone size: .; V gene: TRBV5-1; CDR3 protein: CASSVDRADQPQHF; CDR3 DNA: TGCGCCAGCAGCGTTGACAGGGCGGATCAGCCCCAGCATTTT
J gene: TRBJ2-2; CDR3 length: 16; D gene: .; clone size: .; V gene: TRBV7-2; CDR3 protein: CASSLGAGAMAGELFF; CDR3 DNA: TGTGCCAGCAGCTTAGGCGCAGGGGCGATGGCCGGGGAGCTGTTTTTT
J gene: TRBJ1-2; CDR3 length: 14; D gene: .; clone size: .; V gene: TRBV14; CDR3 protein: CASSQGGTLYGYTF; CDR3 DNA: TGTGCCAGCAGCCAAGGCGGGACTCTTTATGGCTACACCTTC
J gene: TRBJ2-7; CDR3 length: 13; D gene: .; clone size: .; V gene: TRBV5-6; CDR3 protein: CASSLRSTYEQYF; CDR3 DNA: TGTGCCAGCAGCTTAAGGTCCACCTACGAGCAGTACTTC
J gene: TRBJ2-5; CDR3 length: 15; D gene: .; clone size: .; V gene: TRBV6-5; CDR3 protein: CASSYSGTEQETQYF; CDR3 DNA: TGTGCCAGCAGTTACTCGGGGACCGAGCAAGAGACCCAGTACTTC
J gene: TRBJ2-5; CDR3 length: 12; D gene: .; clone size: .; V gene: TRBV6-1; CDR3 protein: CASSISPGVPYF; CDR3 DNA: TGTGCCAGCAGTATCTCTCCGGGGGTTCCCTACTTC
J gene: TRBJ1-4; CDR3 length: 16; D gene: .; clone size: .; V gene: TRBV19; CDR3 protein: CASTPLGVATNEKLFF; CDR3 DNA: TGTGCCAGTACTCCTCTAGGCGTTGCAACTAATGAAAAACTGTTTTTT
J gene: TRBJ2-1; CDR3 length: 13; D gene: .; clone size: .; V gene: TRBV29-1; CDR3 protein: CSLYGASYNEQFF; CDR3 DNA: TGCAGCCTATACGGGGCCTCCTACAATGAGCAGTTCTTC
J gene: TRBJ2-7; CDR3 length: 17; D gene: TRBD2; clone size: .; V gene: TRBV11-2; CDR3 protein: CASSLDLGAGVVNEQYF; CDR3 DNA: TGTGCCAGCAGCTTAGATCTGGGAGCGGGAGTTGTCAACGAGCAGTACTTC
J gene: TRBJ2-1; CDR3 length: 15; D gene: TRBD2; clone size: once; V gene: TRBV19; CDR3 protein: CASSMLAGEGYEQFF; CDR3 DNA: TGTGCCAGTAGTATGCTAGCGGGAGAAGGCTATGAGCAGTTCTTC
J gene: TRBJ2-1; CDR3 length: 17; D gene: .; clone size: .; V gene: TRBV5-4; CDR3 protein: CASSLFQTLDSYNEQFF; CDR3 DNA: TGTGCCAGCAGCTTGTTCCAGACCCTTGATTCCTACAATGAGCAGTTCTTC
J gene: TRBJ2-3; CDR3 length: 13; D gene: .; clone size: .; V gene: TRBV2; CDR3 protein: CASIKRGTDTQYF; CDR3 DNA: TGTGCCAGCATCAAGCGGGGCACAGATACGCAGTATTTT
J gene: TRBJ1-1; CDR3 length: 14; D gene: .; clone size: .; V gene: TRBV18; CDR3 protein: CASTLDRLNTEAFF; CDR3 DNA: TGTGCCAGCACCCTGGACAGATTGAACACTGAAGCTTTCTTT
J gene: TRBJ2-1; CDR3 length: 19; D gene: TRBD2; clone size: .; V gene: TRBV30; CDR3 protein: CAWSPGLAGSRRSYNEQFF; CDR3 DNA: TGTGCCTGGAGTCCTGGACTAGCGGGTTCCAGGCGCTCCTACAATGAGCAGTTCTTC
J gene: TRBJ2-1; CDR3 length: 12; D gene: .; clone size: .; V gene: TRBV28; CDR3 protein: CASLSRGREQFF; CDR3 DNA: TGTGCCAGCTTGAGTCGGGGGCGTGAGCAGTTCTTC
J gene: TRBJ2-7; CDR3 length: 14; D gene: .; clone size: once; V gene: TRBV7-9; CDR3 protein: CASSLGAATYEQYF; CDR3 DNA: TGTGCCAGCAGCTTAGGCGCCGCCACTTACGAGCAGTACTTC
J gene: TRBJ2-1; CDR3 length: 15; D gene: TRBD2; clone size: .; V gene: TRBV7-9; CDR3 protein: CASSLGGLAYNEQFF; CDR3 DNA: TGTGCCAGCAGCTTAGGGGGACTAGCCTACAATGAGCAGTTCTTC
J gene: TRBJ1-2; CDR3 length: 14; D gene: TRBD1; clone size: .; V gene: TRBV5-4; CDR3 protein: CASSAQGVNYGYTF; CDR3 DNA: TGTGCCAGCAGCGCTCAGGGGGTTAACTATGGCTACACCTTC
J gene: TRBJ1-2; CDR3 length: 14; D gene: .; clone size: .; V gene: TRBV9; CDR3 protein: CASSVAEVGYGYTF; CDR3 DNA: TGTGCCAGCAGCGTAGCGGAGGTCGGGTATGGCTACACCTTC
J gene: TRBJ2-1; CDR3 length: 15; D gene: TRBD1; clone size: .; V gene: TRBV5-1; CDR3 protein: CASSSTGTGYNEQFF; CDR3 DNA: TGCGCCAGCAGCTCCACCGGGACAGGGTACAATGAGCAGTTCTTC
J gene: TRBJ1-1; CDR3 length: 12; D gene: .; clone size: .; V gene: TRBV28; CDR3 protein: CASRPRGPEAFF; CDR3 DNA: TGTGCCAGCAGGCCCCGTGGCCCTGAAGCTTTCTTT
J gene: TRBJ1-5; CDR3 length: 15; D gene: .; clone size: .; V gene: TRBV5-5; CDR3 protein: CASSLGGYSNQPQHF; CDR3 DNA: TGTGCCAGCAGCTTGGGGGGTTATAGCAATCAGCCCCAGCATTTT
J gene: TRBJ2-1; CDR3 length: 14; D gene: .; clone size: .; V gene: TRBV14; CDR3 protein: CASSQVVRGNEQFF; CDR3 DNA: TGTGCCAGCAGCCAAGTGGTCCGGGGCAATGAGCAGTTCTTC
J gene: TRBJ2-1; CDR3 length: 14; D gene: .; clone size: .; V gene: TRBV7-3; CDR3 protein: CASSLSGIRNEQFF; CDR3 DNA: TGTGCCAGCAGCTTAAGTGGGATTCGCAATGAGCAGTTCTTC
J gene: TRBJ2-1; CDR3 length: 18; D gene: .; clone size: .; V gene: TRBV5-1; CDR3 protein: CASSSERGRDGAYNEQFF; CDR3 DNA: TGCGCCAGCAGCTCTGAACGGGGGCGGGACGGAGCCTACAATGAGCAGTTCTTC
J gene: TRBJ1-4; CDR3 length: 16; D gene: .; clone size: .; V gene: TRBV28; CDR3 protein: CASNSIGVQNIEKLFF; CDR3 DNA: TGTGCCAGCAACAGCATAGGGGTCCAGAATATTGAAAAACTGTTTTTT
J gene: TRBJ2-3; CDR3 length: 16; D gene: TRBD2; clone size: .; V gene: TRBV6-4; CDR3 protein: CASSDSGTSGTDTQYF; CDR3 DNA: TGTGCCAGCAGTGACTCTGGGACTAGCGGGACGGATACGCAGTATTTT
J gene: TRBJ2-7; CDR3 length: 13; D gene: TRBD2; clone size: .; V gene: TRBV5-4; CDR3 protein: CASSGTSDYEQYF; CDR3 DNA: TGTGCCAGCAGCGGGACTAGCGACTACGAGCAGTACTTC
J gene: TRBJ2-1; CDR3 length: 18; D gene: TRBD2; clone size: .; V gene: TRBV7-9; CDR3 protein: CASSHGGLAGDTYNEQFF; CDR3 DNA: TGTGCCAGCAGCCACGGGGGACTAGCGGGAGATACCTACAATGAGCAGTTCTTC
J gene: TRBJ2-3; CDR3 length: 17; D gene: TRBD2; clone size: once; V gene: TRBV18; CDR3 protein: CASSPLAGRGLTDTQYF; CDR3 DNA: TGTGCCAGCTCACCCCTAGCAGGGAGGGGCCTCACAGATACGCAGTATTTT
J gene: TRBJ1-2; CDR3 length: 12; D gene: .; clone size: .; V gene: TRBV10-3; CDR3 protein: CAISTGPYGYTF; CDR3 DNA: TGTGCCATCAGCACGGGCCCCTATGGCTACACCTTC
J gene: TRBJ2-1; CDR3 length: 17; D gene: TRBD2; clone size: .; V gene: TRBV5-1; CDR3 protein: CASSLRFGQEGLAEQFF; CDR3 DNA: TGCGCCAGCAGCTTGAGGTTCGGACAAGAAGGACTAGCGGAGCAGTTCTTC
J gene: TRBJ2-7; CDR3 length: 14; D gene: TRBD1; clone size: .; V gene: TRBV18; CDR3 protein: CASSPRDREYEQYF; CDR3 DNA: TGTGCCAGCTCACCCCGGGACAGAGAGTACGAGCAGTACTTC